The 19 T cell receptor beta chains given below trace back to one sample, sequenced in a study of OX40 agonist ivuxolimab in advanced cancers. Method: immunoSEQ multiplex PCR; TCRdb's copy keeps in-frame clones and lacks some. The data contain tens of thousands of clones, 81% of them singletons. The source material was CD4+ or CD8+ T cells sorted from blood, sampled in a trial of the OX40 agonist ivuxolimab. The receptors originated from an adult with an advanced solid tumor such as melanoma, head and neck, liver or kidney cancer.

The chain joins TRBV20-1 to TRBJ2-3; no clear D gene. Germline-derived CDR1 and CDR2 are DFQATT and SNEGSKA (reference sequence). V was clipped by 1 base and J by 8 bases, with 7 bases between them. The CDR3 is made up of 11 amino acids. The CDR3 DNA reads as TGCAGTGCTAGAGTACGGGCTACGCAGTATTTT. It codes for CSARVRATQYF.

This chain links TRBV6-6 with TRBJ1-2, with 7 positions matching TRBD1. Germline values: CDR1 MNHNY, CDR2 SVGAGI (reference sequence). With V trimmed by 6 bases and J by 6 bases, 7 bases remained unmatched. The CDR3 extends over 13 amino acids. The CDR3 region is CASRINRGNGYTF. CDR3 nucleotide sequence: TGTGCCAGCAGAATTAACAGGGGAAATGGCTACACCTTC.

The chain couples TRBV4-1 to TRBJ2-7, with TRBD1 as a possible D gene (6 bases). Trimming cost V 1 base and J 0 bases, with 10 bases left between them. The CDR3 runs to 15 residues. Germline lookup yields CDR1 MGHRA and CDR2 YSYEKL. The CDR3 loop is CASSQAGQSSYEQYF. The CDR3 DNA reads TGCGCCAGCAGCCAAGCGGGACAAAGCTCCTACGAGCAGTACTTC.

The chain combines TRBV6-1 with TRBJ2-7; 15 nucleotides line up with TRBD2. This CDR3 is built from 15 residues. The V segment lost 5 bases and the J segment 2 bases; nucleotides outside the gene matches: 1. CDR1 MNHNS and CDR2 SASEGT come from the germline V gene. The CDR3, as DNA: TGTGCCAGCAGTCGGACTAGCGGGGGGGCCTACGAGCAGTACTTC. Residues: CASSRTSGGAYEQYF.

The chain uses TRBV6-5 and TRBJ1-2, with 8 positions matching TRBD1. V lost 5 bases and J lost 13; bases outside the gene matches: 12. Germline-derived CDR1 and CDR2 are MNHEY and SVGAGI. There are 13 residues in the CDR3. CDR3 sequence reads: CASSIAGTGQFTF. The DNA of the CDR3 is TGTGCCAGCAGTATAGCCGGGACAGGACAATTCACCTTC.

The rearrangement links TRBV5-1 to TRBJ1-3; 12 bases align to TRBD1. Losses at the gene ends were 2 bases for V and 3 bases for J; bases not matched to a gene: 12. The CDR3 covers 19 residues. CDR1 SGHRS and CDR2 YFSETQ come from the germline V gene. CDR3 region: CASSLFPAGQGAGGNTIYF. CDR3 DNA sequence: TGCGCCAGCAGCTTATTTCCCGCGGGACAGGGGGCCGGTGGAAACACCATATATTTT.

This chain joins TRBV2 and TRBJ2-1; 7 bases align to TRBD2. The CDR3 has 18 amino acids. V dropped 3 bases and J dropped 0; count of bases not matched to a gene: 11. Looked up from germline, CDR1 is SNHLY and CDR2 is FYNNEI. The CDR3 reads CASSEGAGRASSYNEQFF. CDR3 nucleotide sequence: TGTGCCAGCAGTGAGGGAGCGGGGAGAGCGAGCTCCTACAATGAGCAGTTCTTC.

V gene TRBV30 combines with J gene TRBJ2-7; a weak D match, TRBD1 (6 bases). The V end lost 7 bases, the J end lost 6 bases, and 16 bases lay between the germline ends. The germline V gene has CDR1 GTSNPN and CDR2 SVGIG (reference sequence). The CDR3 has 12 residues. The CDR3 loop reads CASTGRLGEQYF. DNA of the CDR3: TGTGCCTCCACAGGGAGACTGGGCGAGCAGTACTTC.

As regards this clone: In the same sample, other DNA sequences code for this CDR3. The chain couples TRBV18 to TRBJ1-1; TRBD1 aligns across 7 bases. Germline V gene data show CDR1 as KGHSH and CDR2 as LQKENI. The V and J ends lost 3 bases and 8 bases, in that order; junction bases with no gene match: 3. The CDR3 runs to 12 residues. CDR3 sequence reads: CASSPQTGEAFF. The DNA for the CDR3 is TGTGCCAGCTCACCTCAGACAGGGGAAGCTTTCTTT. Full variable domain (missing parts from reference TRBV18 and TRBJ1-1): NAGVMQNPRHLVRRRGQEARLRCSPMKGHSHVYWYRQLPEEGLKFMVYLQKENIIDESGMPKERFSAEFPKEGPSILRIQQVVRGDSAAYFCASSPQTGEAFFGQGTRLTVV.

This clone was picked up one time. The chain is built from TRBV5-4 and TRBJ2-3, with D possibly TRBD2 on 6 matching bases. The CDR3 has 20 residues. Trimming pared 4 bases from V and 2 bases from J, leaving 29 bases between. Germline V lookup: CDR1 SGHNT, CDR2 YYREEE (reference sequence). In nucleotides, the CDR3 is TGTGCCAGCAGCGATGGTCGCGGGACGCACTACTTATCCTTCACAGATACGCAGTATTTT. It yields the protein CASSDGRGTHYLSFTDTQYF.

The V gene is TRBV5-1, the J gene TRBJ1-2; 11 bases are a match to TRBD1. Germline CDR1 is SGHRS and CDR2 is YFSETQ. J gave up 4 bases and V 4 bases, and 6 bases lay outside the gene matches. The CDR3 consists of 15 residues. CDR3 sequence reads: CASSVGQGASYGYTF. CDR3 DNA: TGCGCCAGCAGCGTTGGACAGGGGGCTTCCTATGGCTACACCTTC.

This clone has a handful of counts. For the CDR3, the DNA is TGTGCCAGCAGCTTAGACAGGGGAACGTCTGAAGCTTTCTTT. Its translation is CASSLDRGTSEAFF. The chain carries TRBV11-3 and TRBJ1-1; D possibly corresponds to TRBD1 (6 bases). CDR3 length: 14 residues. Deletions cut 0 bases from V and 6 bases from J, with 11 bases between. Germline lookup yields CDR1 SGHNT and CDR2 YENEEA.

By share of the sample, this clone is medium-sized. This chain joins TRBV27 and TRBJ1-3; no firm D call. The CDR3 has 14 amino acids. Germline CDR1 and CDR2: MNHEY and SMNVEV (reference sequence). V lost 6 bases, J lost 4 bases, and 13 bases lay in between. The CDR3 is CASRRAGRGNTIYF. The CDR3 region has the DNA TGTGCCAGCAGGCGCGCCGGAAGAGGAAACACCATATATTTT.

The chain uses TRBV15 and TRBJ1-4, with D unresolved. The V gene's germline CDR1 is LNHNV and CDR2 YYDKDF (reference sequence). V lost 5 bases and J 7 bases, leaving 20 bases between the germline ends. CDR3 length: 16 residues. Here the CDR3 DNA reads TGTGCCACCAGCGCGAGACTCCTAGGTGTTCGTGAAAAACTGTTTTTT. This encodes CATSARLLGVREKLFF.

The chain is built from TRBV20-1 and TRBJ1-1; possibly TRBD1 for D (5 bases). V was clipped by 3 bases and J by 7 bases, with 9 bases between them. Germline V gene data show CDR1 as DFQATT and CDR2 as SNEGSKA (reference sequence). The CDR3 sequence is 11 residues long. CDR3 protein: CSARGVHEAFF. The CDR3 DNA sequence: TGCAGTGCTAGGGGGGTCCATGAAGCTTTCTTT.

This clone was observed a handful of times. The rearrangement uses TRBV28 and TRBJ2-7; possible D gene TRBD1, 6 bases. Between the trimmed V and J ends, which lost 9 bases and 2 bases, there was a span of 11 bases. This CDR3 spans 12 amino acids. CDR1 is MDHEN and CDR2 is SYDVKM in the germline V gene. In DNA form, the CDR3 reads TGTGCCAGTACAGGGAGCACCTACGAGCAGTACTTC. It encodes CASTGSTYEQYF.

This chain connects TRBV19 to TRBJ2-7; 7 bases are shared with TRBD2. Germline-derived CDR1 and CDR2 are LNHDA and SQIVND (reference sequence). J lost 6 bases, V lost 4 bases, and 6 bases had no gene match. This CDR3 region has 13 residues. As DNA, the CDR3 is TGTGCCAGTAGTAGATCTAGCGGCACCGAGCAGTACTTC. As protein: CASSRSSGTEQYF.

This clone was seen once. The chain links TRBV18 to TRBJ1-5; 9 nucleotides line up with TRBD1. V trimming: 5 bases; J trimming: 7 bases; junction bases outside the gene matches: 12. The germline V gene encodes CDR1 KGHSH and CDR2 LQKENI. This CDR3 contains 16 residues. CDR3 in amino acids: CASSSLPTGGKQPQHF. The CDR3 DNA reads TGTGCCAGCTCATCCTTACCGACAGGGGGTAAACAGCCCCAGCATTTT.

The chain combines TRBV10-3 with TRBJ1-5; 8 positions match TRBD1. The CDR3 consists of 14 residues. Germline loops: CDR1 ENHRY, CDR2 SYGVKD. Germline trimming cut 6 bases from V and 4 bases from J; bases unmatched to any gene: 5. In DNA form, the CDR3 reads TGTGCCATCAGGCCCGACAGGGGAAATCAGCCCCAGCATTTT. Its protein product is CAIRPDRGNQPQHF.